This entry concerns a single TCR beta chain. The CDR3 totals 20 residues. CDR1 and CDR2 from the germline V gene are LNHDA and SQIVND (reference sequence). After removal of 5 bases from V and 5 bases from J, the junction contained 25 bases not matched to a gene. This sample stems from a study of blood T cell repertoires in COVID-19. On the study more broadly: Some COVID-19 samples were acute and others convalescent; all came from the United States, Italy and Spain. PBMCs, B-cell-depleted T cells, or T cells were the source of the cDNA or gDNA that made up the material.

Original processing notes: Reference gene primer amplification gave estimated nucleated cell counts. Assay: immunoSEQ multiplex PCR; the TCRdb copy retains only in-frame clones and omits some. Clonal size and the V and J genes are those of that table, whereas D and trimming came from the DNA. This sample has about 180,000 clones, with roughly 90% found just once. The genes are TRBV19 and TRBJ1-1; TRBD1 aligns across 8 bases. The sequenced sample consisted of peripheral blood. The TCR originated in a man aged 45-65 years with acute or convalescent COVID-19. In DNA form, the CDR3 reads TGTGCCAGTAGTTTCATTACCCGGACAGGGTACCGAGTTGGAAGGACTGAAGCTTTCTTT. Translation: CASSFITRTGYRVGRTEAFF.